These 16 T cell receptor beta chains came from one sample sequenced in a study of blood T cell repertoires in COVID-19. Sequencing used immunoSEQ multiplex PCR; TCRdb keeps in-frame clones, though not all of them. Of nearly 80,000 clones listed, about four fifths were seen once; the top ten hold around a third. Material: peripheral blood. Source of these receptors: a woman in her seventies with acute or convalescent COVID-19.

The V call is TRBV2, the J call TRBJ1-6; no clear D. This CDR3 is 16 amino acids long. The germline CDR1 and CDR2 sequences are SNHLY and FYNNEI. V gave up 4 bases and J gave up 5 bases, with 15 bases separating them. The CDR3 is CASSASTGRNNSPLHF. The CDR3 DNA is TGTGCCAGCAGTGCCAGCACGGGTCGGAATAATTCACCCCTCCACTTT.

The chain has TRBV11-2 and TRBJ1-4, with D uncertain. The germline V gene encodes CDR1 SGHAT and CDR2 FQNNGV. This CDR3 contains 13 residues. The V end was cut by 3 bases, the J end by 3 bases, with 5 bases between. The CDR3 is CASSLSANEKLFF. CDR3 sequence (DNA): TGTGCCAGCAGCTTGTCCGCTAATGAAAAACTGTTTTTT.

The chain employs TRBV2 and TRBJ1-1; possible D gene TRBD1, 5 bases. The V and J ends lost 6 bases and 0 bases respectively, with 11 bases between them. The CDR3 loop spans 14 amino acids. The germline gives CDR1 SNHLY, CDR2 FYNNEI. CDR3 sequence: CASSLGLMNTEAFF. In nucleotides, the CDR3 is TGTGCCAGCAGCTTGGGACTAATGAACACTGAAGCTTTCTTT.

The chain employs TRBV5-1 and TRBJ2-5, with D tentatively TRBD2 (6 bases). V gave up 0 bases and J gave up 4 bases, with 13 bases separating them. The CDR3 contains 15 residues. Germline V gene data show CDR1 as SGHRS and CDR2 as YFSETQ. The chain's CDR3 is CASSLEGTPIETQYF. As DNA, the CDR3 is TGCGCCAGCAGCTTGGAGGGGACTCCCATAGAGACCCAGTACTTC.

This chain connects TRBV2 to TRBJ2-1, with a tentative D call TRBD1 (7 bases). Per germline, CDR1 SNHLY and CDR2 FYNNEI. This CDR3 contains 15 residues. Between the trimmed V and J ends, which lost 7 bases and 6 bases, there was a span of 19 bases. The CDR3 DNA reads TGTGCCAGCATCCCCCCCCAGGGGGGCGGCAATGAGCAGTTCTTC. This translates into CASIPPQGGGNEQFF.

This chain links TRBV6-5 with TRBJ1-5; 7 nucleotides line up with TRBD1. The CDR3 loop spans 15 amino acids. Germline values: CDR1 MNHEY, CDR2 SVGAGI. With 7 bases clipped from V and 0 bases from J, the junction kept 6 bases outside the gene matches. This chain's CDR3 is CASKGDRHSNQPQHF. The CDR3 bases are TGTGCCAGCAAGGGGGACAGACATAGCAATCAGCCCCAGCATTTT.

V usage is TRBV5-1 and J usage is TRBJ2-1; possibly TRBD1 for D (5 bases). CDR1 and CDR2 from the germline V gene are SGHRS and YFSETQ. Deletions cut 3 bases from V and 0 bases from J, with 13 bases between. The CDR3 has 16 residues. CDR3 bases: TGCGCCAGCAGCTGGCGACAGATAGACTCCTACAATGAGCAGTTCTTC. Its protein product is CASSWRQIDSYNEQFF.

The chain recombines TRBV9 with TRBJ2-3; 11 bases align to TRBD2. The V segment lost 3 bases and the J segment 4 bases; nucleotides outside the gene matches: 1. Germline assignment: CDR1 SGDLS and CDR2 YYNGEE. The CDR3 is 14 amino acids. The CDR3 sequence: CASSDSGRADTQYF. Written as DNA, the CDR3 is TGTGCCAGCAGCGATAGCGGGAGGGCAGATACGCAGTATTTT.

The CDR3 is CASSPGGSREAFF. CDR3 DNA: TGTGCCAGCAGCCCAGGGGGTTCCCGTGAAGCTTTCTTT. V and J are TRBV7-3 and TRBJ1-1; 7 bases match TRBD1. CDR1 SGHTA and CDR2 FQGTGA come from the germline V gene. The V gene end was trimmed by 5 bases and the J gene end by 7 bases; junction bases not matched to a gene: 7. This CDR3 is 13 amino acids long.

The V and J genes are TRBV5-1 and TRBJ2-5; the D is unclear. Trimming left V 4 bases short and J 2 bases short, with 15 bases between. CDR3 length: 15 amino acids. CDR1 SGHRS and CDR2 YFSETQ come from the germline V gene. The CDR3 DNA follows: TGCGCCAGCAGCGCGGCCCGAGTTCTGCAAGAGACCCAGTACTTC. It yields the protein CASSAARVLQETQYF. Supplemented by reference TRBV5-1 and TRBJ2-5, the full variable domain reads KAGVTQTPRYLIKTRGQQVTLSCSPISGHRSVSWYQQTPGQGLQFLFEYFSETQRNKGNFPGRFSGRQFSNSRSEMNVSTLELGDSALYLCASSAARVLQETQYFGPGTRLLVL.

This clone was recorded a few times. V gene TRBV2 combines with J gene TRBJ2-6, with 10 nucleotides matching TRBD2. The J segment lost 3 bases and the V segment lost 5 bases, leaving 7 bases of the junction unmatched. The V gene's germline CDR1 is SNHLY and CDR2 FYNNEI. The CDR3 runs to 17 residues. CDR3 in amino acids: CASSLPGLAFGANVLTF. In DNA form, the CDR3 reads TGTGCCAGCAGTCTTCCGGGACTAGCGTTTGGGGCCAACGTCCTGACTTTC.

V is TRBV7-3 and J is TRBJ1-1; a possible D gene is TRBD1 (6 bases). Germline V gene data show CDR1 as SGHTA and CDR2 as FQGTGA. The CDR3 totals 13 residues. V was trimmed by 4 bases and J by 3 bases, leaving 9 bases between them. CDR3 sequence reads: CASSSHRDTEAFF. CDR3 DNA: TGTGCCAGCAGCTCGCACAGGGACACTGAAGCTTTCTTT.

This rearrangement joins TRBV9 to TRBJ2-7, with 9 bases that match TRBD1. Germline V gene lookup returns CDR1 SGDLS and CDR2 YYNGEE. V lost 0 bases to trimming and J lost 6 bases; unmatched junction nucleotides: 4. This CDR3 has 14 residues. The CDR3 DNA sequence: TGTGCCAGCAGCGTAGCACAGGGGGCGGGCGAGCAGTACTTC. Its protein product is CASSVAQGAGEQYF.

V is TRBV19 and J is TRBJ2-2; 8 bases fit TRBD2. The V segment lost 1 base and the J segment 7 bases; nucleotides outside the gene matches: 8. The CDR3 has 16 residues. CDR1 and CDR2 from the germline V gene are LNHDA and SQIVND (reference sequence). CDR3 in DNA: TGTGCCAGTAGTATAGTTCCAGCGGGAGATATCGGGGAGCTGTTTTTT. Protein sequence: CASSIVPAGDIGELFF.

The chain is built from TRBV6-5 and TRBJ1-4; 7 bases line up with TRBD1. Germline loops: CDR1 MNHEY, CDR2 SVGAGI. V gave up 9 bases and J gave up 6 bases; unmatched junction bases: 7. The CDR3 has 13 amino acids. CDR3 in amino acids: CASRGDRHEKLFF. The CDR3 region has the DNA TGTGCCAGTCGTGGGGACAGACATGAAAAACTGTTTTTT.

The chain recombines TRBV7-9 with TRBJ2-2; a weak D match, TRBD1 (5 bases). Between the trimmed V and J ends, which lost 5 bases and 7 bases, there was a span of 14 bases. CDR1 is SEHNR, CDR2 FQNEAQ, per germline (reference sequence). The CDR3 totals 14 residues. CDR3 loop: CASSTAGLNGELFF. CDR3 sequence (DNA): TGTGCCAGCAGCACTGCAGGGTTAAACGGGGAGCTGTTTTTT.